The clone carrying this TCR beta chain was seen a few times. Its matching antigen is unknown. There are 15 residues in the CDR3. Germline CDR1 is DFQATT and CDR2 is SNEGSKA (reference sequence). Unmatched junction bases numbered 8, after V lost 3 bases and J lost 1 base. This sample stems from a study of T cell repertoires in cytomegalovirus infection. MiXCR, applied by TCRdb to the reads, yields one record per CDR3 protein. The profile covers 400,000 to 600,000 distinct CDR3 sequences, with roughly 43% appearing a single time and about two fifths taken by the ten largest. The chain carries TRBV20-1 and TRBJ2-5, with 7 bases identical to TRBD1. This clonotype was obtained from a human donor in good health (CMV status not recorded). Some clones in this sample may be carry-over from other donors' samples. The sequences come from cultured PBMCs, collected from culture after CMV antigen stimulation. CDR3 bases: TGCAGTGCTAGGAGGAGGACAGGCGCCCAAGAGACCCAGTACTTC. Its translation is CSARRRTGAQETQYF.